This record covers a single TCR beta chain. The data originate from a study of blood T cell repertoires in COVID-19. Original methodology: Estimation of nucleated cell counts relied on the amplification of reference gene primers. Assay: immunoSEQ multiplex PCR; the TCRdb copy retains only in-frame clones and omits some. V and J calls and clone size come straight from that table; D and trimming were deduced from the DNA. The sample records about 200,000 clones, roughly 86% being singletons. This TCR came from a man aged 55 to 70 with acute or convalescent COVID-19. The sequenced sample was peripheral blood.

This CDR3 is CASLNTGAPNQPQHF. DNA of the CDR3: TGTGCCAGTCTTAATACAGGGGCCCCCAATCAGCCCCAGCATTTT. This chain uses TRBV19 with TRBJ1-5; 7 bases match TRBD1. The CDR3 extends over 15 amino acids. Per the germline V gene, CDR1 is LNHDA and CDR2 is SQIVND (reference sequence). J gave up 3 bases and V 8 bases, and 10 bases lay outside the gene matches. Together with reference TRBV19 and TRBJ1-5, the CDR3 gives the full variable domain: DGGITQSPKYLFRKEGQNVTLSCEQNLNHDAMYWYRQDPGQGLRLIYYSQIVNDFQKGDIAEGYSVSREKKESFPLTVTSAQKNPTAFYLCASLNTGAPNQPQHFGDGTRLSIL.